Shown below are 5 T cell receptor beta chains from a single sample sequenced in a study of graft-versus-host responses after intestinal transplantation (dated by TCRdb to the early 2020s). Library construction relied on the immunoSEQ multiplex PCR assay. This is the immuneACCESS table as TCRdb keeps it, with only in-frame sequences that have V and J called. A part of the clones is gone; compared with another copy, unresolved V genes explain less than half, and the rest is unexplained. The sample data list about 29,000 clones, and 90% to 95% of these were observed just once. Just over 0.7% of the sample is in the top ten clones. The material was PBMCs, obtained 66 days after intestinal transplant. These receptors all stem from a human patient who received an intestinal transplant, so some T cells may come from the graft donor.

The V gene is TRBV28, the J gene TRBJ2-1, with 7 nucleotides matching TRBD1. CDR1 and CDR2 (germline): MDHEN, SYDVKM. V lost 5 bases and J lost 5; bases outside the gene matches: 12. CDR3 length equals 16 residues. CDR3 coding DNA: TGTGCCAGCAGTCCAGACAGGGTAAGGTCAAACAATGAGCAGTTCTTC. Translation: CASSPDRVRSNNEQFF.

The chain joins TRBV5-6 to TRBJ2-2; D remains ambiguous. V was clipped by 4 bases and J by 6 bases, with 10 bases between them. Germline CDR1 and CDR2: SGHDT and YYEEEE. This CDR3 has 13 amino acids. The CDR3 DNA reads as TGTGCCAGCAGCCCTGTTCCCGCCGGGGAGCTGTTTTTT. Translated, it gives CASSPVPAGELFF.

The CDR3 loop reads CASSVGQGNTIYF. The CDR3 DNA reads TGTGCCAGCAGCGTGGGACAGGGGAACACCATATATTTT. The chain links TRBV5-6 to TRBJ1-3, with TRBD1 matching over 10 bases. This CDR3 has 13 residues. Per the germline V gene, CDR1 is SGHDT and CDR2 is YYEEEE. Trimming cost V 4 bases and J 7 bases; bases outside gene matches: 2.

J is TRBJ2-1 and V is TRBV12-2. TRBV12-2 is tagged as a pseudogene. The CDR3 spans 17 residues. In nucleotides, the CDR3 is TGTGCAAGTCGCTTCCGGAGGCAGGGATGTTGTGCCAATGAGCAGTTCTTC. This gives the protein CASRFRRQGCCANEQFF.

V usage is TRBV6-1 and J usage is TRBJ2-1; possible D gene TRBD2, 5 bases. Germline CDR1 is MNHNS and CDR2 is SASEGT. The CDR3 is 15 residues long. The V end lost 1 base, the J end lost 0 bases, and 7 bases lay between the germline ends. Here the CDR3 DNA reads TGTGCCAGCAGTGAAGAGCGGTACTCCTACAATGAGCAGTTCTTC. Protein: CASSEERYSYNEQFF.